This T cell receptor beta chain originates from a study of T cell responses to AZD1222 COVID-19 vaccine. Overall study results and limits: Most donors were white British and more were female, and clonal diversity was possibly underestimated. Just a handful of AZD1222 recipients were seropositive at baseline. Across spike, vaccine-associated CD4 TCRs were found, dominant at 160-218 and 743-854. Spike-specific TCR depth and breadth grew after two AZD1222 doses.

Produced via immunoSEQ multiplex PCR; TCRdb's table is partial and in-frame only. The table shows about 78,000 clones, with roughly 88% occurring only once. As to this clone: What it binds is unknown.

Trimming took off 2 bases at V and 6 bases at J, with 16 bases between the two ends. The CDR3 runs 15 residues. CDR1 and CDR2 from the germline V gene are SGDLS and YYNGEE. Sequencing used peripheral blood, obtained on day 0 of MenACWY control vaccination. V usage is TRBV9 and J usage is TRBJ2-3; D is ambiguous. The TCR originated in an adult in good health. The CDR3 spells CASSVRIAGTDTQYF. The CDR3 bases are TGTGCCAGCAGCGTCCGGATCGCAGGAACTGATACGCAGTATTTT.